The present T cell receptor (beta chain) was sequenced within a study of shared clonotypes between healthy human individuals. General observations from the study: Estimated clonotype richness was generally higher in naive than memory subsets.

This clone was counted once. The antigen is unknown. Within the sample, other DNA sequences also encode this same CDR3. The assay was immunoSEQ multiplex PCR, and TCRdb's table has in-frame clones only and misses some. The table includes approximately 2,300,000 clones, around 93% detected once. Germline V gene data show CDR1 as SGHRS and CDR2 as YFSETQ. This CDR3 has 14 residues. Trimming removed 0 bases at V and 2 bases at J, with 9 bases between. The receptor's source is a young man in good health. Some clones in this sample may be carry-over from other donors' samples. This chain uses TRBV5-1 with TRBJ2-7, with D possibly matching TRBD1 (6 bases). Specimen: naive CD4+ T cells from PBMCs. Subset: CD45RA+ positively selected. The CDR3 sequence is CASSLGRGPYEQYF. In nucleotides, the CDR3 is TGCGCCAGCAGCTTGGGCAGGGGCCCCTACGAGCAGTACTTC.